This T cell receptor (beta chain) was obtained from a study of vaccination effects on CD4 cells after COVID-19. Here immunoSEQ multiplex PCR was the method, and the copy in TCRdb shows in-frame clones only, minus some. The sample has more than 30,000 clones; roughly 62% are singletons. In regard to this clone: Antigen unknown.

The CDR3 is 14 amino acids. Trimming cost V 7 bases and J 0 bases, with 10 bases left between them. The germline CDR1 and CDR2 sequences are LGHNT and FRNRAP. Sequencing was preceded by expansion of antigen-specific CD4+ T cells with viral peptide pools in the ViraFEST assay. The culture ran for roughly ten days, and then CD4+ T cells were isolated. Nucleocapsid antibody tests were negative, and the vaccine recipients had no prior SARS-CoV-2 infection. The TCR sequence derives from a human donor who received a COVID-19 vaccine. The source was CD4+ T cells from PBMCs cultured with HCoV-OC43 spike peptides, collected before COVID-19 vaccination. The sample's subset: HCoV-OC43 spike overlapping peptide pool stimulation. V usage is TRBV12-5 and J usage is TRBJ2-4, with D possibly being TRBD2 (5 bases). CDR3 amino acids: CASAASGAKNIQYF. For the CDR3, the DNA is TGTGCTAGTGCCGCGAGCGGAGCCAAAAACATTCAGTACTTC.